The next 21 T cell receptor beta chains were all read from a single sample in a study of cytomegalovirus exposure and HLA in healthy donors. 60 Vbeta and 13 Jbeta primers were used in PCR. The repertoire was sequenced with immunoSEQ multiplex PCR; TCRdb's copy has only in-frame clones and lacks some. There are around 140,000 clones in the sample; about 77% occur only once, and about 1.4% lies in the top ten. Sequences were obtained from PBMCs. Source of these receptors: a woman between 40 and 50 years old in good health and CMV-seronegative.

CDR3 in amino acids: CAWSVPRPGGNYGYTF. DNA of the CDR3: TGTGCCTGGAGTGTACCCAGGCCGGGGGGTAACTATGGCTACACCTTC. The gene calls are TRBV30 and TRBJ1-2, with D possibly being TRBD1 (5 bases). The CDR3 sequence is 16 residues long. Germline V gives CDR1 GTSNPN, CDR2 SVGIG (reference sequence). Deletions cut 0 bases from V and 1 base from J, with 15 bases between.

The chain links TRBV5-1 to TRBJ1-1, with 9 bases aligning to TRBD1. Germline trimming cut 3 bases from V and 7 bases from J; bases unmatched to any gene: 10. Germline V gene sequence: CDR1 SGHRS, CDR2 YFSETQ. The CDR3 is made up of 15 amino acids. This chain's CDR3 is CASSSNPGTGCEAFF. CDR3 bases: TGCGCCAGCAGCTCGAACCCCGGGACAGGGTGTGAAGCTTTCTTT.

The chain joins TRBV5-4 to TRBJ2-5; weak D call: TRBD2 (5 bases). Germline-derived CDR1 and CDR2 are SGHNT and YYREEE (reference sequence). The CDR3 has 15 amino acids. V was trimmed by 1 base and J by 5 bases, leaving 15 bases between them. The CDR3, as DNA: TGTGCCAGCAGCTTGAATAGCGCCCTTGGTGAGACCCAGTACTTC. Translation gives CASSLNSALGETQYF.

This clone was found once. J is TRBJ2-3 and V is TRBV6-1; no clear D. The germline V and J ends were trimmed by 0 bases and 5 bases, with 6 bases remaining between them. Germline CDR1 is MNHNS and CDR2 is SASEGT. The CDR3 spans 13 residues. For the CDR3, the DNA is TGTGCCAGCAGTGAAGCCCTTGTAGATACGCAGTATTTT. Translation gives CASSEALVDTQYF.

V gene TRBV5-1 combines with J gene TRBJ1-1; 8 bases agree with TRBD1. Germline assignment: CDR1 SGHRS and CDR2 YFSETQ. Losses at the gene ends were 2 bases for V and 3 bases for J; bases not matched to a gene: 3. The length of the CDR3 is 14 residues. The CDR3 DNA reads as TGCGCCAGCAGCTTACAGGGGGGCGACACTGAAGCTTTCTTT. Residues: CASSLQGGDTEAFF.

The V call is TRBV29-1, the J call TRBJ2-5, with 7 bases that match TRBD1. V trimming: 4 bases; J trimming: 3 bases; junction bases outside the gene matches: 5. Germline V lookup: CDR1 SQVTM, CDR2 ANQGSEA. The CDR3 extends over 13 amino acids. CDR3 nucleotide sequence: TGCAGCGTTGTCGGACAGGCTAAAGAGACCCAGTACTTC. Its translation is CSVVGQAKETQYF.

As concerns this clone: Different DNA sequences within this sample yield the same CDR3. The chain has TRBV30 and TRBJ2-3; 10 bases align to TRBD2. Per germline, CDR1 GTSNPN and CDR2 SVGIG (reference sequence). The CDR3 is 14 amino acids. With V trimmed by 2 bases and J by 3 bases, 2 bases remained unmatched. CDR3 amino acids: CAWSMTSGTDTQYF. The CDR3 DNA follows: TGTGCCTGGAGTATGACTAGCGGGACAGATACGCAGTATTTT.

This chain joins TRBV29-1 and TRBJ1-2, with D maybe TRBD1 (5 bases). The CDR3 runs to 12 residues. Germline V gene lookup returns CDR1 SQVTM and CDR2 ANQGSEA. V was trimmed by 7 bases and J by 6 bases, leaving 15 bases between them. The CDR3 loop is CSDLDSLHGYTF. The CDR3 DNA sequence: TGCAGCGACCTAGACAGTCTGCATGGCTACACCTTC.

This clone showed up just once. The chain couples TRBV11-3 to TRBJ2-2, with a tentative D call TRBD2 (6 bases). CDR3 length: 16 amino acids. Trimming took off 1 base at V and 0 bases at J, with 9 bases between the two ends. Per the germline V gene, CDR1 is SGHNT and CDR2 is YENEEA. CDR3 residues: CASSLVGGSNTGELFF. CDR3 in DNA: TGTGCCAGCAGCTTAGTGGGGGGATCGAACACCGGGGAGCTGTTTTTT.

The J gene is TRBJ2-2, the V gene TRBV18; TRBD2 is a possible D gene (5 bases). The V end was cut by 4 bases, the J end by 4 bases, with 25 bases between. From germline, CDR1 is KGHSH and CDR2 LQKENI. CDR3 length: 19 amino acids. The CDR3 region has the DNA TGTGCCAGCTCACGGGAGTCCCGACCCGGAGGATTTAGCACCGGGGAGCTGTTTTTT. This gives the protein CASSRESRPGGFSTGELFF.

The chain employs TRBV2 and TRBJ2-5, with 7 bases lining up with TRBD1. The trim removed 6 bases at V and 5 bases at J, leaving 12 bases unmatched. Per the germline V gene, CDR1 is SNHLY and CDR2 is FYNNEI. The CDR3 is 15 residues long. The CDR3 spells CASRETGTEGETQYF. DNA for the CDR3: TGTGCCAGCAGGGAGACAGGGACCGAAGGGGAGACCCAGTACTTC.

The rearrangement links TRBV4-1 to TRBJ1-4; D may be TRBD1 (5 bases). Trimming shortened V by 1 base and J by 2 bases, and 5 bases separated the two germline ends. Germline V gives CDR1 MGHRA, CDR2 YSYEKL. This CDR3 is built from 14 residues. The CDR3 reads CASSQAGTNEKLFF. The CDR3 nucleotides are TGCGCCAGCAGCCAAGCAGGGACTAATGAAAAACTGTTTTTT.

This clone was detected only a few times. This sequence joins TRBV7-9 and TRBJ1-2; 8 bases map to TRBD1. Looked up from germline, CDR1 is SEHNR and CDR2 is FQNEAQ (reference sequence). Losses at the gene ends were 5 bases for V and 6 bases for J; bases not matched to a gene: 2. The length of the CDR3 is 12 residues. CDR3 residues: CASSRQGNGYTF. The CDR3 nucleotides read TGTGCCAGCAGCCGACAGGGGAATGGCTACACCTTC. Complete variable domain (other parts from reference TRBV7-9 and TRBJ1-2): DTGVSQNPRHKITKRGQNVTFRCDPISEHNRLYWYRQTLGQGPEFLTYFQNEAQLEKSRLLSDRFSAERPKGSFSTLEIQRTEQGDSAMYLCASSRQGNGYTFGSGTRLTVV.

The chain combines TRBV2 with TRBJ2-2; 8 bases are shared with TRBD1. Germline V gene data show CDR1 as SNHLY and CDR2 as FYNNEI. V lost 7 bases and J lost 1; bases outside the gene matches: 5. There are 15 residues in the CDR3. CDR3 loop: CASNGQGMNTGELFF. CDR3 DNA: TGTGCCAGCAATGGACAGGGAATGAACACCGGGGAGCTGTTTTTT.

The rearrangement joins TRBV30 to TRBJ1-2, with a weak D call TRBD1 (5 bases). With 4 bases removed from V and 4 bases from J, the gap between germline ends came to 16 bases. Germline lookup yields CDR1 GTSNPN and CDR2 SVGIG (reference sequence). CDR3 length equals 14 residues. The CDR3 DNA reads as TGTGCCTGGAACCCCTTCACAGGCTGCTATGGCTACACCTTC. It codes for CAWNPFTGCYGYTF.

For this clone: At the DNA level, this CDR3 is encoded by other sequences in the same sample as well. J is TRBJ2-7 and V is TRBV18, with D unclear. V shed 3 bases and J shed 3 bases, with 6 bases lying between them. Germline CDR1 is KGHSH and CDR2 is LQKENI. This CDR3 spans 12 amino acids. CDR3 amino acids: CASSPDNYEQYF. The CDR3 DNA sequence: TGTGCCAGCTCACCCGACAACTACGAGCAGTACTTC.

The chain recombines TRBV7-5 with TRBJ1-1. TRBV7-5 is flagged as a pseudogene. This CDR3 has 14 residues. The CDR3 sequence is CARSLASGGTEAFF. For the CDR3, the DNA is TGTGCCAGAAGCTTAGCGAGTGGGGGGACTGAAGCTTTCTTT.

This chain links TRBV7-8 with TRBJ1-2; D ambiguous. In germline, CDR1 is SGHVS, CDR2 FQNEAQ. This CDR3 has 16 amino acids. Trimming removed 1 base at V and 4 bases at J, with 16 bases between. The CDR3 region has the DNA TGTGCCAGCAGCTTAGTAGCTGGGCCCGGGAGCTATGGCTACACCTTC. Encoded protein: CASSLVAGPGSYGYTF.

The chain couples TRBV19 to TRBJ1-2; D is unresolved. Trimming removed 5 bases at V and 3 bases at J, with 10 bases between. The CDR3 covers 13 residues. Germline lookup yields CDR1 LNHDA and CDR2 SQIVND (reference sequence). For the CDR3, the DNA is TGTGCCAGTAGTCCCGGTATTTACTATGGCTACACCTTC. Translated: CASSPGIYYGYTF.

V and J are TRBV6-5 and TRBJ2-7; the D gene is possibly TRBD2 (6 bases). This CDR3 contains 14 residues. The V gene lost 6 bases and the J gene lost 0 bases, with 12 bases spanning the gap. Germline CDR1 and CDR2: MNHEY and SVGAGI. The CDR3 here is CASSTGTGSYEQYF. The CDR3 DNA sequence: TGTGCCAGCAGCACCGGGACTGGCTCCTACGAGCAGTACTTC.

This CDR3 reads CASSVDGGRGDTQYF. As DNA, the CDR3 is TGTGCCAGCAGCGTAGACGGGGGGCGGGGGGATACGCAGTATTTT. The chain is built from TRBV9 and TRBJ2-3; perhaps TRBD2 as D (7 bases). The CDR3 totals 15 residues. V lost 0 bases to trimming and J lost 6 bases, with 14 bases between them. The germline V gene encodes CDR1 SGDLS and CDR2 YYNGEE.